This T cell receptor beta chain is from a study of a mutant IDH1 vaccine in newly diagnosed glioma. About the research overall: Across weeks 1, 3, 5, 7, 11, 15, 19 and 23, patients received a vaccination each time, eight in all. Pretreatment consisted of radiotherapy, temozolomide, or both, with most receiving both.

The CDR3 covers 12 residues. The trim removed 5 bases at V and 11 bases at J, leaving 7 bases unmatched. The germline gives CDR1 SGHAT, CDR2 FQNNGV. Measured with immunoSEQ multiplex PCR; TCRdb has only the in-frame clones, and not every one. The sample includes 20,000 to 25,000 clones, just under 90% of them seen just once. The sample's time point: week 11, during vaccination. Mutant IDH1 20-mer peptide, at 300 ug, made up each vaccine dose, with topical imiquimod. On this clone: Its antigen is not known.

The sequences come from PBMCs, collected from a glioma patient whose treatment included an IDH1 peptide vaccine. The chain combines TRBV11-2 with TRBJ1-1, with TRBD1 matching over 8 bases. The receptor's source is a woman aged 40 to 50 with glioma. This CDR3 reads CASSGTGGRAFF. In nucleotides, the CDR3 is TGTGCCAGCAGCGGAACAGGGGGTCGGGCTTTCTTT.